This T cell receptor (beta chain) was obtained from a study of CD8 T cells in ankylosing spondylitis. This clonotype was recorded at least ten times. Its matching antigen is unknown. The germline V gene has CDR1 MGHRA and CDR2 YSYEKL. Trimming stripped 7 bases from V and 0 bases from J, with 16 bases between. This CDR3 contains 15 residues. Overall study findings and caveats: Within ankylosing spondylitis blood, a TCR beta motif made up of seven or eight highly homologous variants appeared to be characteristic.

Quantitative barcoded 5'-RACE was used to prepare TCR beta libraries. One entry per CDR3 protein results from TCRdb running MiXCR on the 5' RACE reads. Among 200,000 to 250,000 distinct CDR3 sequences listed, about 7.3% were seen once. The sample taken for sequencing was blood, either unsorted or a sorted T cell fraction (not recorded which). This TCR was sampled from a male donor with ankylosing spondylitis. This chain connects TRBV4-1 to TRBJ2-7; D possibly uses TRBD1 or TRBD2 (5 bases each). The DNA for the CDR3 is TGCGCCAGCACCTCTGAAGAGGGGTACTCCTACGAGCAGTACTTC. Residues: CASTSEEGYSYEQYF.